This T cell receptor (beta chain) was retrieved from a study of OX40 agonist ivuxolimab in advanced cancers. General study findings and limits: The antigen specificity of the peripheral T cells (those that were expanded) was not determined. Circulating CD4+ and CD8+ T cells showed clonal expansion by week 6 at 0.1 to 3.0 mg/kg. On average, CD8+ T cells showed a greater number of expanded clones than CD4+.

The CDR3 has 14 residues. Germline trimming cut 5 bases from V and 9 bases from J; bases unmatched to any gene: 3. Per the germline V gene, CDR1 is KGHSH and CDR2 is LQKENI. Worth noting for this clone: Its matching antigen is unknown.

The assay was immunoSEQ multiplex PCR, and TCRdb's table has in-frame clones only and misses some. Of approximately 69,000 clones listed, 80% to 95% are singletons. The sequence was collected from an adult with an advanced solid tumor such as melanoma, head and neck, liver or kidney cancer. The source material was CD4+ or CD8+ T cells sorted from blood, sampled in a trial of the OX40 agonist ivuxolimab. The chain combines TRBV18 with TRBJ1-6, with 11 bases aligning to TRBD1. The CDR3 here is CASSRDRGSSPLHF. The CDR3 DNA follows: TGTGCCAGCTCAAGGGACAGGGGGAGTTCACCCCTCCACTTT.